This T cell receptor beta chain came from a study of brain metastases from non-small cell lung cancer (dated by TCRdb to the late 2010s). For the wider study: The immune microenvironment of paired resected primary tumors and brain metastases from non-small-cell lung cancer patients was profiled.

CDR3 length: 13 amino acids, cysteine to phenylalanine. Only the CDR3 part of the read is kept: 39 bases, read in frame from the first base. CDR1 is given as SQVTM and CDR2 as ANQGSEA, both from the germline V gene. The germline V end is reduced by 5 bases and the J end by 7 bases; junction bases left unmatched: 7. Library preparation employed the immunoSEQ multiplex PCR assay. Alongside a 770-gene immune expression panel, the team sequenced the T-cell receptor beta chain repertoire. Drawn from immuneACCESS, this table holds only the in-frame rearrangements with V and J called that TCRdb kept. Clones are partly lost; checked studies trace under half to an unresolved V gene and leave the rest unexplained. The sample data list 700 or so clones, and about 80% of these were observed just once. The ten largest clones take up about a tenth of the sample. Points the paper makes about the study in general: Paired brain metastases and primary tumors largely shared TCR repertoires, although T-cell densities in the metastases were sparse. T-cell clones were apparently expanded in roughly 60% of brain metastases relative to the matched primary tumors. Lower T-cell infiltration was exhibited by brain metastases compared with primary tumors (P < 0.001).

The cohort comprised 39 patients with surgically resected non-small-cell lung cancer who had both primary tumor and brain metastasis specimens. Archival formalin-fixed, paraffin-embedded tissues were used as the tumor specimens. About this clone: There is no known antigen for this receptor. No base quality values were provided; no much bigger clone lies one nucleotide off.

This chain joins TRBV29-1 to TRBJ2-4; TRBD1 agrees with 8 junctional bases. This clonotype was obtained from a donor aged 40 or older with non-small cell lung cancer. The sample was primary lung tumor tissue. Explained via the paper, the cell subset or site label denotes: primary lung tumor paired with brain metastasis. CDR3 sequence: CSVSTAGGNIQYF. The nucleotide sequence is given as TGCAGCGTTAGCACAGCAGGGGGCAACATTCAGTACTTC. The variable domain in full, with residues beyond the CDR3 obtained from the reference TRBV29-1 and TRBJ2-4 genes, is SAVISQKPSRDICQRGTSLTIQCQVDSQVTMMFWYRQQPGQSLTLIATANQGSEATYESGFVIDKFPISRPNLTFSTLTVSNMSPEDSSIYLCSVSTAGGNIQYFGAGTRLSVL.